Listed below are T cell receptor beta chains from one sample, sequenced in a study of blood T cell repertoires in COVID-19. Assay used: immunoSEQ multiplex PCR; TCRdb lists only in-frame clones, some missing. The top ten hold 1.2% to 1.5% of the sample, which has around 62,000 clones, 85% to 90% seen once. Material for sequencing was peripheral blood. The receptors stem from a man aged 60 to 69 with acute or convalescent COVID-19. CDR3s include the opening cysteine and the closing phenylalanine or tryptophan. The D gene is left open where the match is weak. Size values are once, few and many counts, or a class for expanded clones, and some rows have none.

13,TRBJ2-1,TRBV12-3/TRBV12-4,.,.,TGTGCCAGCAGCACCGCAGGGCAGAATGAGCAGTTCTTC,CASSTAGQNEQFF
15,TRBJ1-5,TRBV5-4,once,.,TGTGCCAGCAGCTTGGACGGGGGAGGTGGTCAGCCCCAGCATTTT,CASSLDGGGGQPQHF
17,TRBJ2-7,TRBV3-1/TRBV3-2,once,TRBD2,TGTGCCAGCAGCCAAGGGGTAAGCGGGAGTTTGTTTTACGAGCAGTACTTC,CASSQGVSGSLFYEQYF
13,TRBJ1-4,TRBV10-3,once,.,TGTGCCATCAGTGAGTCCTCCGCCCGGAAACTGTTTTTT,CAISESSARKLFF
14,TRBJ2-5,TRBV11-1,.,TRBD1,TGTGCCAGCAGCCTACAGGGGGGAAAAGAGACCCAGTACTTC,CASSLQGGKETQYF
14,TRBJ1-1,TRBV5-1,.,TRBD1,TGCGCCAGCGGGGCAGGGGGCGGGCGGACTGAAGCTTTCTTT,CASGAGGGRTEAFF
13,TRBJ2-1,TRBV27,.,TRBD2,TGTGCCAGCAGTTTAGTACTAGCGGGAACCCAGTTCTTC,CASSLVLAGTQFF
17,TRBJ1-4,TRBV15,few,.,TGTGCCACCAGCAGCGCCTCAGGTGGCACCTTTAATGAAAAACTGTTTTTT,CATSSASGGTFNEKLFF
15,TRBJ1-4,TRBV4-2,.,.,TGTGCCAGCAGCAGGGTGACAGTACATAATGAAAAACTGTTTTTT,CASSRVTVHNEKLFF
15,TRBJ1-4,TRBV10-3,.,.,TGTGCCATCAGTGAGTCGACGTCCGGAGGGGAAAAACTGTTTTTT,CAISESTSGGEKLFF
13,TRBJ2-5,TRBV2,.,TRBD1,TGTGCCAGCAAGCCCAGGGGGCAACAGACCCAGTACTTC,CASKPRGQQTQYF
16,TRBJ2-7,TRBV18,.,.,TGTGCCAGCTCACCACGGAGCGGGCTCAGCTCCTACGAGCAGTACTTC,CASSPRSGLSSYEQYF
13,TRBJ1-2,TRBV2,.,.,TGTGCCAGCAGTGTACAACAGGACTATGGCTACACCTTC,CASSVQQDYGYTF
14,TRBJ1-1,TRBV6-6,.,.,TGTGCCAGCAGTTCGGGGGACTCATTCGCTGAAGCTTTCTTT,CASSSGDSFAEAFF
16,TRBJ2-3,TRBV7-2,few,TRBD2,TGTGCCAGCAGCTTAGCGCTAGCGGGACTCACAGATACGCAGTATTTT,CASSLALAGLTDTQYF
16,TRBJ2-2,TRBV6-5,.,TRBD2,TGTGCCAGCAGTTCCCTAGCGGGAGGGCCCACCGGGGAGCTGTTTTTT,CASSSLAGGPTGELFF
16,TRBJ1-2,TRBV4-3,.,TRBD1,TGCGCCAGCAGCCAGGCCCCCGGGACAGGGGGGTATGGCTACACCTTC,CASSQAPGTGGYGYTF